The T cell receptor beta chain under discussion was sequenced for a study of shared clonotypes between healthy human individuals. Per the original methods: ImmunoSEQ output lacked quality scores and full-length reads, limiting matched filtering. Using immunoSEQ multiplex PCR, the repertoire was profiled, and TCRdb retains in-frame clones only, with some absent. V and J calls and clone size are given by that table; D and trimming were obtained from the DNA. This repertoire shows around 2,000,000 clones, just under 95% found once; its top ten account for 0.85% to 1.2%. CD45RO-negative CD8 cells positively selected for CCR7 made up the naive population, which excluded terminally differentiated effector memory CD45RA+ cells. The CDR3 length is 15 residues. The trim removed 8 bases at V and 4 bases at J, leaving 10 bases unmatched. CDR1 and CDR2 from the germline V gene are MGHDK and SYGVNS.

Source material: naive CD8+ T cells sorted from blood. The sequence derives from a man between 18 and 29 years old in good health. This rearrangement joins TRBV25-1 to TRBJ1-1, with TRBD1 matching over 10 bases. This CDR3 is CASHTTGQGTTEAFF. The CDR3 nucleotides are TGTGCCAGCCACACTACGGGACAGGGGACCACTGAAGCTTTCTTT.